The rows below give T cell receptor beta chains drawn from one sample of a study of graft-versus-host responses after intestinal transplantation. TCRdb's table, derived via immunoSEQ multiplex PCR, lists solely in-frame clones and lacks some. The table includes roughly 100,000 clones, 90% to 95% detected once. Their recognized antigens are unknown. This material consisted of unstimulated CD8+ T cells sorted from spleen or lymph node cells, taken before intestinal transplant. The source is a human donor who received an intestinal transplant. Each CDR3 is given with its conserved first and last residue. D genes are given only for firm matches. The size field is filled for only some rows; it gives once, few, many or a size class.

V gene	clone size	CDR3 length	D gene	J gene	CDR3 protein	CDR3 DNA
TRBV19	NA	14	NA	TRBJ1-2	CASSIDGYESGYTF	TGTGCCAGTAGTATAGACGGCTATGAAAGCGGCTACACCTTC
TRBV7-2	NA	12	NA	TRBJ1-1	CASSLVGGEAFF	TGTGCCAGCAGCTTAGTGGGGGGTGAAGCTTTCTTT
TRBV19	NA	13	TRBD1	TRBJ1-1	CASTTQGATEAFF	TGTGCCAGTACCACACAGGGGGCGACTGAAGCTTTCTTT
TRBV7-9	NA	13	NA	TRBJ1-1	CASSGHRALEAFF	TGTGCCAGCAGCGGGCACAGGGCCCTTGAAGCTTTCTTT
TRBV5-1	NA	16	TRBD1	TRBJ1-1	CASSQGQGFMNTEAFF	TGCGCCAGCAGCCAGGGACAGGGGTTTATGAACACTGAAGCTTTCTTT
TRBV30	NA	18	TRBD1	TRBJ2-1	CAWSFTGAPGQGWGEQFF	TGTGCCTGGAGTTTTACGGGCGCCCCGGGACAGGGGTGGGGTGAGCAGTTCTTC
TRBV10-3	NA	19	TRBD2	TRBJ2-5	CAISESWGSGASKGETQYF	TGTGCCATCAGTGAGTCGTGGGGTAGCGGGGCGTCCAAGGGAGAGACCCAGTACTTC
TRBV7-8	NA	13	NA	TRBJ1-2	CASSLPPEQGYTF	TGTGCCAGCAGCTTACCCCCGGAGCAGGGCTACACCTTC
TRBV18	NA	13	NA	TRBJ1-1	CASSPPDGTEAFF	TGTGCCAGCTCACCACCGGACGGGACTGAAGCTTTCTTT
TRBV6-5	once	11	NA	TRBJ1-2	CASLGGNGYTF	TGTGCCAGCCTGGGAGGGAATGGCTACACCTTC
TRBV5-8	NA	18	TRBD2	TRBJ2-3	CASTPAGLAGGRTDTQYF	TGTGCCAGCACCCCCGCGGGACTAGCGGGGGGCCGCACAGATACGCAGTATTTT
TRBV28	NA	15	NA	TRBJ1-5	CASRTGRISNQPQHF	TGTGCCAGCAGAACAGGGAGAATTAGCAATCAGCCCCAGCATTTT
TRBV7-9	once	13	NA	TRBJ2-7	CASSLGRGYEQYF	TGTGCCAGCAGCTTAGGCAGGGGCTACGAGCAGTACTTC
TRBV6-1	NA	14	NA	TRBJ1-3	CASLFGGRPNTIYF	TGTGCCAGCTTATTCGGGGGAAGGCCAAACACCATATATTTT
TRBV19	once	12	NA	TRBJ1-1	CASSRLGTEAFF	TGTGCCAGTAGTCGTTTGGGGACTGAAGCTTTCTTT
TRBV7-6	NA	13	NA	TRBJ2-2	CASSYGETGELFF	TGTGCCAGCAGCTACGGGGAGACCGGGGAGCTGTTTTTT
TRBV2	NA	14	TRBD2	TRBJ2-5	CASGGLSGGAAQYF	TGTGCCAGTGGGGGACTAAGCGGGGGGGCAGCCCAGTACTTC
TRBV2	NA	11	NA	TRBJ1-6	CASSSGSPLHF	TGTGCCAGCAGTTCTGGTTCACCCCTCCACTTT
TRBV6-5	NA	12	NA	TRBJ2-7	CASSEEGHEQYF	TGTGCCAGCAGTGAAGAAGGTCACGAGCAGTACTTC
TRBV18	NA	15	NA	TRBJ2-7	CASSPLTVGSYEQYF	TGTGCCAGCTCACCACTGACAGTCGGCTCCTACGAGCAGTACTTC
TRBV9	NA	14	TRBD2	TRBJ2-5	CASSGSGDKETQYF	TGTGCCAGCAGCGGTAGCGGGGATAAAGAGACCCAGTACTTC
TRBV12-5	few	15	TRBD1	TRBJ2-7	CASALLRDSSYEQYF	TGTGCTAGTGCCTTGCTACGGGACAGTTCCTACGAGCAGTACTTC
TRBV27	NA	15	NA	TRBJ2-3	CASSWLDTSTDTQYF	TGTGCCAGCAGTTGGCTAGATACTAGCACAGATACGCAGTATTTT
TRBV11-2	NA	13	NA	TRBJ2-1	CASSLAPGNEQFF	TGTGCCAGCAGCTTAGCCCCTGGAAATGAGCAGTTCTTC
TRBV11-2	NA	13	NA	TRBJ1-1	CASSLARGAEAFF	TGTGCCAGCAGCTTAGCCAGGGGAGCTGAAGCTTTCTTT
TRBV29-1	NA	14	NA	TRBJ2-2	CSVTENFNTGELFF	TGCAGCGTTACAGAAAATTTCAACACCGGGGAGCTGTTTTTT
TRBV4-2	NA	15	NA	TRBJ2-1	CASSQDEFRYNEQFF	TGTGCCAGCAGCCAAGATGAATTCAGATACAATGAGCAGTTCTTC
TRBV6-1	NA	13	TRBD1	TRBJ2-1	CASSATGYDEQFF	TGTGCCAGCAGCGCGACAGGGTATGATGAGCAGTTCTTC
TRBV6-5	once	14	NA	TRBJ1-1	CASSQDGGYTEAFF	TGTGCCAGCAGTCAAGATGGGGGGTACACTGAAGCTTTCTTT
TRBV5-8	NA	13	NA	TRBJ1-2	CASSLDLYYGYTF	TGTGCCAGCAGCTTGGATTTATACTATGGCTACACCTTC
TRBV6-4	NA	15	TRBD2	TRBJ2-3	CASSGSSGGTDTQYF	TGTGCCAGCAGTGGCTCGTCGGGGGGAACAGATACGCAGTATTTT
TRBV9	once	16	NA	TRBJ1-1	CASSVVRGQGNTEAFF	TGTGCCAGCAGCGTAGTTCGGGGCCAAGGAAACACTGAAGCTTTCTTT
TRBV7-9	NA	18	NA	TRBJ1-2	CASSKTLSDTAVEYGYTF	TGTGCCAGCAGCAAAACGCTGTCGGACACCGCGGTGGAATATGGCTACACCTTC
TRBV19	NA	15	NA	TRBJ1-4	CASSIVGGPNEKLFF	TGTGCCAGTAGTATAGTCGGCGGCCCTAATGAAAAACTGTTTTTT
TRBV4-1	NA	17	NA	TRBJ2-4	CASSQGSVRGVKNIQYF	TGCGCCAGCAGCCAAGGTTCCGTCAGGGGTGTCAAAAACATTCAGTACTTC
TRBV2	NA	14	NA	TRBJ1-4	CASRDPTSNEKLFF	TGTGCCAGCAGGGACCCCACCTCTAATGAAAAACTGTTTTTT
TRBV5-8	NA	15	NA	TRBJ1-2	CASTPPGADPYGYTF	TGTGCCAGCACCCCCCCCGGGGCAGACCCCTATGGCTACACCTTC
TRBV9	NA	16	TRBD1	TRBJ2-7	CASSVGQGNGLNEQYF	TGTGCCAGCAGCGTTGGACAGGGAAACGGATTAAACGAGCAGTACTTC
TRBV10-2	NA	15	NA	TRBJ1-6	CASSENRVPDSPLHF	TGCGCCAGCAGTGAAAACAGGGTGCCGGATTCACCCCTCCACTTT
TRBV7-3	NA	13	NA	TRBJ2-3	CASSSSLTDTQYF	TGTGCCAGCAGCTCCAGTCTCACAGATACGCAGTATTTT
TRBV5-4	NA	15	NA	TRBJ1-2	CASSHVSRVLHGYTF	TGTGCCAGCAGCCATGTGAGCAGGGTTTTGCATGGCTACACCTTC
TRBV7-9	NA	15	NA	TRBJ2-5	CASSLSDPGGETQYF	TGTGCCAGCAGCTTATCGGACCCAGGAGGGGAGACCCAGTACTTC
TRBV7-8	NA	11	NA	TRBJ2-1	CASSLHNEQFF	TGTGCCAGCAGCTTACACAATGAGCAGTTCTTC
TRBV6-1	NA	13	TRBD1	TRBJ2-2	CASRGQGIGELFF	TGTGCCAGCAGGGGACAGGGCATCGGGGAGCTGTTTTTT
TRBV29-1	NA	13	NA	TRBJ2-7	CSVERQGSYEQYF	TGCAGCGTTGAACGGCAGGGTTCCTACGAGCAGTACTTC
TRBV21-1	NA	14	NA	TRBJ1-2	CASSKPCSRVRYTF	TGTGCCAGCAGCAAACCGTGTTCGCGAGTTCGCTACACCTTC
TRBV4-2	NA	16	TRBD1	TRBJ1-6	CASRETGTAYNSPLHF	TGTGCCAGCAGGGAAACAGGGACAGCCTATAATTCACCCCTCCACTTT
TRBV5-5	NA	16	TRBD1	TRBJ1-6	CASSPSDREFNSPLHF	TGTGCCAGCAGCCCGTCCGACAGGGAGTTTAATTCACCCCTCCACTTT
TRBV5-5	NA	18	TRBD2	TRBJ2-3	CASSLWTSGGPPTDTQYF	TGTGCCAGCAGCCTATGGACTAGCGGGGGACCACCCACAGATACGCAGTATTTT
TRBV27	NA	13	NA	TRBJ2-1	CASSLRTINEQFF	TGTGCCAGCAGTTTACGGACTATAAATGAGCAGTTCTTC
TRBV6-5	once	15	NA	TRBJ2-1	CASRRFGGATDEQFF	TGTGCCAGCAGGAGGTTTGGGGGGGCTACCGATGAGCAGTTCTTC
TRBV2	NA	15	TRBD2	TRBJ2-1	CASRGLAGEYNEQFF	TGTGCCAGCAGAGGACTAGCGGGGGAGTACAATGAGCAGTTCTTC